The 29 T cell receptor beta chains below come from one sample, sequenced in a study of cytomegalovirus exposure and HLA in healthy donors. Use of 60 Vbeta and 13 Jbeta primers characterized the PCR. Assay: immunoSEQ multiplex PCR; the TCRdb copy retains only in-frame clones and omits some. Here the sample spans around 120,000 clones, roughly 84% being singletons. The specimen sequenced was PBMCs. The origin of the receptors is a man over 45 in good health and CMV-seronegative.

The J gene is TRBJ2-3, the V gene TRBV7-2, with 14 bases identical to TRBD2. V was pared by 7 bases and J by 4 bases, with 4 bases of the junction left unmatched. The CDR3 loop spans 15 amino acids. Germline lookup yields CDR1 SGHTA and CDR2 FQGNSA. CDR3: CASNGLAGGPDTQYF. Here the CDR3 DNA reads TGTGCCAGCAACGGACTAGCGGGGGGCCCAGATACGCAGTATTTT.

Concerning this clone itself: Other DNA sequences from this sample encode an identical CDR3 as well. The V call is TRBV15, the J call TRBJ1-5; maybe TRBD1 (5 bases). V dropped 0 bases and J dropped 4 bases, with 7 bases sitting between them. CDR3 length: 14 residues. Germline V CDR1 and CDR2: LNHNV, YYDKDF (reference sequence). The CDR3 DNA reads as TGTGCCACCAGCAGAGATGGGGGGAATCAGCCCCAGCATTTT. This codes for CATSRDGGNQPQHF.

This clone has just a few counts. The J gene is TRBJ2-5, the V gene TRBV30; tentatively, D is TRBD2 (5 bases). This CDR3 has 11 residues. Germline CDR1 reads GTSNPN; CDR2 reads SVGIG (reference sequence). V lost 1 base to trimming and J lost 11 bases, with 11 bases between them. As DNA, the CDR3 is TGTGCCTGGAGTGGGGAGAGGGAGCAGTACTTC. It specifies CAWSGEREQYF.

The CDR3 coding sequence is TGTGCCAGCAGCCCAGGGGGGACAATTAATCAGCCCCAGCATTTT. This gives the protein CASSPGGTINQPQHF. The chain carries TRBV7-9 and TRBJ1-5, with TRBD1 matching over 7 bases. Germline CDR1 reads SEHNR; CDR2 reads FQNEAQ (reference sequence). The CDR3 runs 15 residues. V lost 5 bases, J lost 4 bases, and 8 bases stayed unmatched.

This sequence joins TRBV9 and TRBJ1-6; 7 bases line up with TRBD1. Germline V gene sequence: CDR1 SGDLS, CDR2 YYNGEE. V was clipped by 0 bases and J by 11 bases; unmatched bases: 8. CDR3 length: 15 residues. This CDR3 is CASSVEGGLGAPLHF. CDR3 in DNA: TGTGCCAGCAGCGTAGAAGGGGGCCTTGGGGCACCCCTCCACTTT.

V gene TRBV19 combines with J gene TRBJ1-5; D possibly corresponds to TRBD1 (6 bases). The V gene's germline CDR1 is LNHDA and CDR2 SQIVND (reference sequence). CDR3 length equals 16 residues. Between the trimmed V and J ends, which lost 3 bases and 6 bases, there was a span of 18 bases. CDR3 DNA sequence: TGTGCCAGTAGTATCCATACAGGGATCCCCCTTCAGCCCCAGCATTTT. Its protein product is CASSIHTGIPLQPQHF.

This clone was found once. The genes are TRBV5-4 and TRBJ1-2, with D possibly TRBD1 on 5 matching bases. The germline CDR1 and CDR2 sequences are SGHNT and YYREEE (reference sequence). Deletions cut 3 bases from V and 7 bases from J, with 16 bases between. The CDR3 sequence is 14 residues long. The CDR3 DNA reads as TGTGCCAGCAGCTCTGGGGGTGCGGGGACTGGCTACACCTTC. It is translated as CASSSGGAGTGYTF.

Points on this clone: An end of the junction differs from the germline gene, which may be a read error. The rearrangement uses TRBV5-1 and TRBJ2-4, with a possible D match to TRBD1 (6 bases). This CDR3 has 16 amino acids. Germline V gene sequence: CDR1 SGHRS, CDR2 YFSETQ. The CDR3 sequence: CASSLDSLLAKNIQYF. CDR3 coding DNA: TGCGCCAGCAGTTTGGACAGCTTACTAGCCAAAAACATTCAGTACTTC.

The chain is built from TRBV19 and TRBJ1-6; D ambiguous. CDR3 length: 13 residues. The germline CDR1 and CDR2 sequences are LNHDA and SQIVND (reference sequence). V was clipped by 1 base and J by 9 bases, with 7 bases between them. The CDR3 here is CASSIVHSSPLHF. The CDR3 nucleotides read TGTGCCAGTAGTATAGTCCACAGTTCACCCCTCCACTTT.

The chain uses TRBV6-6 and TRBJ1-2; a possible D gene is TRBD1 (5 bases). Trimming took 5 bases from V and 7 from J, leaving 17 bases between them. The CDR3 is made up of 14 amino acids. The germline V gene has CDR1 MNHNY and CDR2 SVGAGI (reference sequence). The CDR3 coding sequence is TGTGCCAGCAGTGTTGGACCGGCGGGGGGTGGCTACACCTTC. Amino acid sequence: CASSVGPAGGGYTF.

The rearrangement joins TRBV6-6 to TRBJ1-2, with D possibly matching TRBD1 (5 bases). Germline V CDR1 and CDR2: MNHNY, SVGAGI (reference sequence). Trimming removed 2 bases at V and 6 bases at J, with 10 bases between. The CDR3 sequence is 13 residues long. CDR3 in amino acids: CASSYPTGDGYTF. The DNA for the CDR3 is TGTGCCAGCAGTTACCCCACAGGAGATGGCTACACCTTC.

This clone was found a few times. The chain has TRBV5-8 and TRBJ1-1; 7 nucleotides align to TRBD1. CDR3 length: 14 amino acids. Losses at the gene ends were 4 bases for V and 4 bases for J; bases not matched to a gene: 7. Germline CDR1 and CDR2: SGHTS and YDEGEE. CDR3 nucleotide sequence: TGTGCCAGCAGCCCTAGGGGGCCCAGCACTGAAGCTTTCTTT. It encodes CASSPRGPSTEAFF.

The CDR3 coding sequence is TGTGCCAGCAGCTTAGCCCACCGGGAAGGTGAGCAGCCCCAGCATTTT. The encoded protein is CASSLAHREGEQPQHF. The genes are TRBV7-9 and TRBJ1-5; D unresolved. Per germline, CDR1 SEHNR and CDR2 FQNEAQ (reference sequence). This CDR3 contains 16 residues. V shed 0 bases and J shed 7 bases, with 16 bases lying between them.

The table lists this clone with a few counts. The CDR3, as DNA: TGTGCCAGCAGTGAATATGGGGACAGGGGCAAGCAGTACTTC. Its translation is CASSEYGDRGKQYF. The gene calls are TRBV6-1 and TRBJ2-7; 10 nucleotides align to TRBD1. This CDR3 is built from 14 residues. CDR1 MNHNS and CDR2 SASEGT come from the germline V gene. Losses at the gene ends were 2 bases for V and 8 bases for J; bases not matched to a gene: 6.

V gene TRBV5-1 combines with J gene TRBJ2-1; 11 nucleotides line up with TRBD2. Germline loops: CDR1 SGHRS, CDR2 YFSETQ. CDR3 length equals 18 residues. The V gene end was trimmed by 0 bases and the J gene end by 2 bases; junction bases not matched to a gene: 7. The DNA of the CDR3 is TGCGCCAGCAGCTTGGGACTAGCGGGGCTGAGGACCTACAATGAGCAGTTCTTC. Its protein product is CASSLGLAGLRTYNEQFF.

The table lists this clone with a few counts. The chain combines TRBV5-1 with TRBJ2-3, with a tentative D call TRBD1 (5 bases). The V end was cut by 1 base, the J end by 3 bases, with 12 bases between. Germline values: CDR1 SGHRS, CDR2 YFSETQ. This CDR3 comprises 15 residues. The CDR3 nucleotides are TGCGCCAGCAGCTTGCGGCCAGGGAATACAGATACGCAGTATTTT. This encodes CASSLRPGNTDTQYF. Together with reference TRBV5-1 and TRBJ2-3, the CDR3 gives the full variable domain: KAGVTQTPRYLIKTRGQQVTLSCSPISGHRSVSWYQQTPGQGLQFLFEYFSETQRNKGNFPGRFSGRQFSNSRSEMNVSTLELGDSALYLCASSLRPGNTDTQYFGPGTRLTVL.

The chain has TRBV6-1 and TRBJ1-6; D is possibly TRBD1 (6 bases). CDR3 size: 17 residues. The V and J ends lost 2 bases and 4 bases respectively, with 15 bases between them. The V gene's germline CDR1 is MNHNS and CDR2 SASEGT. DNA of the CDR3: TGTGCCAGCAGTGAAACCCGAAGACAGGTTTATAATTCACCCCTCCACTTT. Amino acids: CASSETRRQVYNSPLHF.

The chain recombines TRBV6-5 with TRBJ1-1; TRBD1 matches at 8 bases. CDR3 size: 15 residues. Germline V lookup: CDR1 MNHEY, CDR2 SVGAGI. V gave up 4 bases and J gave up 5 bases; unmatched junction bases: 9. In DNA form, the CDR3 reads TGTGCCAGCAGTTTAACACAGGGGGGGGGAACTGAAGCTTTCTTT. Its protein is CASSLTQGGGTEAFF.

This rearrangement joins TRBV5-1 to TRBJ1-1; TRBD1 aligns across 8 bases. Unmatched junction bases numbered 7, after V lost 3 bases and J lost 0 bases. This CDR3 comprises 16 residues. Germline V gene lookup returns CDR1 SGHRS and CDR2 YFSETQ. CDR3 residues: CASSSRGPGVNTEAFF. For the CDR3, the DNA is TGCGCCAGCAGCTCCAGGGGGCCGGGGGTGAACACTGAAGCTTTCTTT.

Written as DNA, the CDR3 is TGTGCCTGGAGTGTATTCGGCCGCCTGCGGTCGGGGACTGAAGCTTTCTTT. It encodes CAWSVFGRLRSGTEAFF. This rearrangement joins TRBV30 to TRBJ1-1; D is undetermined. V was pared by 0 bases and J by 5 bases, with 22 bases between. The germline V gene encodes CDR1 GTSNPN and CDR2 SVGIG (reference sequence). The CDR3 has 17 residues.

The chain combines TRBV6-1 with TRBJ2-7; 7 bases agree with TRBD1. The V gene end was trimmed by 7 bases and the J gene end by 1 base; junction bases not matched to a gene: 4. Germline CDR1 and CDR2: MNHNS and SASEGT. CDR3 length: 13 residues. Written as DNA, the CDR3 is TGTGCCAGCACTAGGACAGGATCCTACGAGCAGTACTTC. It codes for CASTRTGSYEQYF.

The count of this clone is one. The same CDR3 can be traced to other DNA sequences in this sample. The rearrangement joins TRBV5-6 to TRBJ1-2, with TRBD1 matching over 7 bases. Germline V gene lookup returns CDR1 SGHDT and CDR2 YYEEEE. J lost 4 bases, V lost 5 bases, and 8 bases had no gene match. This CDR3 has 14 residues. The CDR3 here is CASRPPDRVYGYTF. CDR3 sequence (DNA): TGTGCCAGCAGACCGCCCGACAGGGTCTATGGCTACACCTTC.

The genes are TRBV6-1 and TRBJ2-3; 12 positions match TRBD2. Germline trimming cut 4 bases from V and 3 bases from J; bases unmatched to any gene: 5. The CDR3 is made up of 16 amino acids. CDR1 is MNHNS and CDR2 is SASEGT in the germline V gene. CDR3: CASSALAGGLTDTQYF. Written as DNA, the CDR3 is TGTGCCAGCAGTGCACTAGCGGGGGGTCTTACAGATACGCAGTATTTT.

The chain is built from TRBV5-1 and TRBJ2-3; TRBD1 agrees at 8 bases. The CDR3 is 14 amino acids. The germline CDR1 and CDR2 sequences are SGHRS and YFSETQ. Trimming at V came to 4 bases and at J to 5 bases, leaving 6 bases not matched to a gene. CDR3 sequence reads: CASSPDRVIDTQYF. CDR3 sequence (DNA): TGCGCCAGCAGCCCGGACAGGGTAATAGATACGCAGTATTTT.

This clone appeared a few times. This chain uses TRBV18 with TRBJ2-2, with 7 bases identical to TRBD1. Germline CDR1 reads KGHSH; CDR2 reads LQKENI. After removal of 2 bases from V and 0 bases from J, the junction contained 3 bases not matched to a gene. This CDR3 is built from 16 residues. The CDR3 sequence: CASSPSGTANTGELFF. The CDR3 DNA follows: TGTGCCAGCTCACCATCCGGGACAGCGAACACCGGGGAGCTGTTTTTT.

This clone has only one observation. The chain is built from TRBV15 and TRBJ1-1; 12 bases map to TRBD1. V shed 8 bases and J 4 bases; nucleotides not matched to a gene: 14. This CDR3 contains 17 residues. CDR1 and CDR2 from the germline V gene are LNHNV and YYDKDF (reference sequence). The CDR3 DNA follows: TGTGCCACCTATAGTGCCGGGACAGGGGGCTTGGGCACTGAAGCTTTCTTT. Amino acid sequence: CATYSAGTGGLGTEAFF.

This clone was seen more than once but under ten times. The rearrangement links TRBV11-3 to TRBJ2-1; 7 bases are a match to TRBD1. V dropped 5 bases and J dropped 2; count of bases not matched to a gene: 6. This CDR3 region has 15 residues. Germline V gives CDR1 SGHNT, CDR2 YENEEA. The CDR3: CASSPQGLTYNEQFF. The CDR3 DNA reads TGTGCCAGCAGCCCACAGGGGTTGACCTACAATGAGCAGTTCTTC.

This clone was recorded once. The chain joins TRBV4-3 to TRBJ2-1; the match to TRBD2 covers 13 bases. Trimming removed 5 bases from V and 0 bases from J; junction bases left unmatched: 7. Germline CDR1 is LGHNA and CDR2 is YSLEER. CDR3 length equals 18 residues. The CDR3 DNA reads as TGCGCCAGCAGCAAAGGACTAGCGGGGGCCCGCTCCTACAATGAGCAGTTCTTC. It codes for CASSKGLAGARSYNEQFF.

This clone has only one observation. The rearrangement links TRBV7-3 to TRBJ2-1; TRBD2 aligns across 7 bases. Trimming took 1 base from V and 4 from J; bases not matched to a gene: 4. Per germline, CDR1 SGHTA and CDR2 FQGTGA. CDR3 length: 15 residues. This CDR3 is CASSLIGGLYNEQFF. CDR3 in DNA: TGTGCCAGCAGCTTAATCGGGGGGTTATACAATGAGCAGTTCTTC.